This entry features one TCR beta chain sequence. This sample is part of a study of cytomegalovirus exposure and HLA in healthy donors. The PCR contained 60 Vbeta and 13 Jbeta primers. The table came from immunoSEQ multiplex PCR; TCRdb's copy has only in-frame clones and leaves some out. There are about 150,000 clones in the sample; around 74% occur only once, and 2.8% lies in the top ten. This TCR was sampled from a young man in good health and CMV-seronegative. The specimen sequenced was PBMCs.

The CDR3 DNA reads TGTGCCAGCAGACATAGGACAGGGGGCGCGGAGTCACCCCTCCACTTT. It yields the protein CASRHRTGGAESPLHF. The rearrangement links TRBV5-4 to TRBJ1-6; 11 nucleotides agree with TRBD1. The CDR3 covers 16 residues. V trimming: 5 bases; J trimming: 10 bases; junction bases outside the gene matches: 11. The germline V gene has CDR1 SGHNT and CDR2 YYREEE (reference sequence). The whole variable domain, remainder taken from reference TRBV5-4 and TRBJ1-6, is ETGVTQSPTHLIKTRGQQVTLRCSSQSGHNTVSWYQQALGQGPQFIFQYYREEENGRGNFPPRFSGLQFPNYSSELNVNALELDDSALYLCASRHRTGGAESPLHFGNGTRLTVT.